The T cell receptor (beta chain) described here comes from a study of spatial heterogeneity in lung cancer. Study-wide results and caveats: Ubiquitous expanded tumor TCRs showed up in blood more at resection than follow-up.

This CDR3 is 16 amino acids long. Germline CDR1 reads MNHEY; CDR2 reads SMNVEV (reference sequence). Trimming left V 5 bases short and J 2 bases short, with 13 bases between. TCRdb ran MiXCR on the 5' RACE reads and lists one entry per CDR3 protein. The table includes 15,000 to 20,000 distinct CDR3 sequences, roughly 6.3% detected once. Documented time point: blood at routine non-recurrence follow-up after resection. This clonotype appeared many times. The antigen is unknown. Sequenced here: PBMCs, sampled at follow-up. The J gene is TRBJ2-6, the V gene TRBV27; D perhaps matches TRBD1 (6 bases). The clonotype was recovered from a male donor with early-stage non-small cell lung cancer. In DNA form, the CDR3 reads TGTGCCAGCAGTACGGGACAATCTACTGGGGCCAACGTCCTGACTTTC. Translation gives CASSTGQSTGANVLTF.